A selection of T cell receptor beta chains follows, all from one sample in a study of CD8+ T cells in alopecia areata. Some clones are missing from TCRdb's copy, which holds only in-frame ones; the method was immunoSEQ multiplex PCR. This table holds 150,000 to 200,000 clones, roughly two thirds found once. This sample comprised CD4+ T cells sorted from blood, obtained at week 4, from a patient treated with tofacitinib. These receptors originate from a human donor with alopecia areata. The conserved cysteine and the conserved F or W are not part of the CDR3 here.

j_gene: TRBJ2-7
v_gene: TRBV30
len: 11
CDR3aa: ALLAGGRYEQY

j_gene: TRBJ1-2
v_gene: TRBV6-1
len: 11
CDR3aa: ASSGRQDYGYT

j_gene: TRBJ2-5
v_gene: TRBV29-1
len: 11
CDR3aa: SAAGGALETQY

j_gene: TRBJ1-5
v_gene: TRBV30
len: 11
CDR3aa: AWSGQVNQPQH

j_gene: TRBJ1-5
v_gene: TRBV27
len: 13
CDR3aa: ASSFGGHSNQPQH

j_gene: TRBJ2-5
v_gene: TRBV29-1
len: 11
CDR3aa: SVYRGHGETQY

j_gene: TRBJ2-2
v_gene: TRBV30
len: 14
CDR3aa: AWSPRGQKSTGELF

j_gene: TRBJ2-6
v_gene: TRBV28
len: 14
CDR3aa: ASSFRAPGGANVLT

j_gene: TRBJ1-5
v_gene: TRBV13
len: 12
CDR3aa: ASSYQGPDQPQH

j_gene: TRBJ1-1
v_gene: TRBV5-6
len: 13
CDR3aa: ASSLGVGLNTEAF

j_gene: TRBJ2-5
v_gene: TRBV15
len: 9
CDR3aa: ATSREETQY

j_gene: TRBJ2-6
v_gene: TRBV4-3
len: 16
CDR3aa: ASSQHRDREIGANVLT

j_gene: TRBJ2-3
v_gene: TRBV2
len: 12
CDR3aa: ATLTPTSTDTQY

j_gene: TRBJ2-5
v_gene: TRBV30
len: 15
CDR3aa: ACLRDRGSRHQETQY

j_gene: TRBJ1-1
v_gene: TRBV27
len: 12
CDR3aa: ASSPPSRNTEAF

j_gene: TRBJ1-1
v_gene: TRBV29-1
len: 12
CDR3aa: SVENTAQNTEAF

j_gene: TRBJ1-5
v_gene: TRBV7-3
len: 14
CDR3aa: ASSLNRGASNQPQH

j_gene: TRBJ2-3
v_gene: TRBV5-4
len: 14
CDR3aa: ASSLSGTGITDTQY

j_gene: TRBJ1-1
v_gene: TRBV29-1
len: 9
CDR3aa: SVSRQPEAF

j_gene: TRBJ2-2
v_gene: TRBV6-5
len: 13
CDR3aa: ASRMETGGTGELF

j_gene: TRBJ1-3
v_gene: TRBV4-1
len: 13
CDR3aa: ASSLEGTGGNTIY

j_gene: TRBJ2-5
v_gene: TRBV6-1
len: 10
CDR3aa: ASKVREETQY

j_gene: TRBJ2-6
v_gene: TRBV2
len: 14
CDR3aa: ASTRTGGAGANVLT

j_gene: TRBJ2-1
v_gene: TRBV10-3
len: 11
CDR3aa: AISSGTDNEQF

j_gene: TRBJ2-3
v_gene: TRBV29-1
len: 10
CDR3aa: SVSGGTDTQY

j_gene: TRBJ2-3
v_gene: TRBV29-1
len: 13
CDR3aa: SVEDGTPLTDTQY

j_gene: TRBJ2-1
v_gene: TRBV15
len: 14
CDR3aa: ATRAPGLAADNEQF

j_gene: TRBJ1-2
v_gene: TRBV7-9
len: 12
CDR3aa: ASSLSTSYYGYT

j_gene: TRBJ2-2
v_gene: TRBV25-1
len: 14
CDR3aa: ASRREAGGLAGELF

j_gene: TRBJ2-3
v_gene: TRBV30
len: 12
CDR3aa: ACLKRGRADTQY

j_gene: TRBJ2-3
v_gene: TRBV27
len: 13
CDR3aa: ASSLLAGGGDTQY

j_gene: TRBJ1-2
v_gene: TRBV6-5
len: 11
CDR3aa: ASSYGQNYGYT

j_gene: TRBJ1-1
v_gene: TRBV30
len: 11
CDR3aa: AWSVRRDTEAF

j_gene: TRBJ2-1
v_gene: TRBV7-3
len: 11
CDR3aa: ASSPVPAGEQF

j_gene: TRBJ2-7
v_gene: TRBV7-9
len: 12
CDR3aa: ASSPWDTSYEQY

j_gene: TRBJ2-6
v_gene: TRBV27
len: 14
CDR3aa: ASTSPRSSGANVLT

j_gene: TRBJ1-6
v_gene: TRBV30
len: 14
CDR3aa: AWRIRGSAPYSPLH

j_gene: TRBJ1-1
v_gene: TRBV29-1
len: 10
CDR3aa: SDYHGNTEAF

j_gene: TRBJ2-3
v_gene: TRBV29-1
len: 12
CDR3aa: SAGGGTGSDTQY

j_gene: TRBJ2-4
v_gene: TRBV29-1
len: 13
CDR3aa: SVVGTRGTLNIQY

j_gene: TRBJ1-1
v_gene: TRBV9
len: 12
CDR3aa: ASSPGRLGAEAF

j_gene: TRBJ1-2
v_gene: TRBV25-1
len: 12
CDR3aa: ASSESGTGGGYT

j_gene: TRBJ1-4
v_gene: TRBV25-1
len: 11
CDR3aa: ASRIGRGGGLF

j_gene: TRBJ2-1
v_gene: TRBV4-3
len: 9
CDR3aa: ASSQEGEQF

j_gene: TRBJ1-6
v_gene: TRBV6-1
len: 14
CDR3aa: ASSAFSGQGYSPLH

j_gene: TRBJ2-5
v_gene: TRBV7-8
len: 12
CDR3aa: ASSLGTVRETQY

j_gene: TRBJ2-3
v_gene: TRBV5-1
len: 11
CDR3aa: ASGVRGTDTQY

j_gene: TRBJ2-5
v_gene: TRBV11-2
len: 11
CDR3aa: ASSLDGRETQY

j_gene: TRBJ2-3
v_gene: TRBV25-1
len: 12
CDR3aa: ASSEPHHYNTQY

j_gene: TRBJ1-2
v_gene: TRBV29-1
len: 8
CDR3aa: SVQGDGYT

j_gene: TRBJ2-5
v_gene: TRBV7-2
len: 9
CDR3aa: ASSVSETQY